This TCR beta chain appears in the sequencing data of a study of cytotoxic CD8 clonotypes in ibrutinib-treated CLL. Overall study results and limits: Investigators sampled sustained-remission and progressing patients at differing times.

Produced via immunoSEQ multiplex PCR; TCRdb's table is partial and in-frame only. The sample yields fewer than 150,000 clones, approximately 81% seen once. V gave up 1 base and J gave up 0 bases; unmatched junction bases: 2. There are 16 residues in the CDR3. From germline, CDR1 is LNHDA and CDR2 SQIVND (reference sequence). As concerns this clone: Its cognate antigen is unknown.

The starting material was PBMCs, obtained after 24 months of ibrutinib treatment. This clonotype originated in a human donor with chronic lymphocytic leukemia. The chain has TRBV19 and TRBJ1-1; 10 bases agree with TRBD1. In DNA, the CDR3 is TGTGCCAGTAGTATAGGGACAGGGGGAATGAACACTGAAGCTTTCTTT. It specifies CASSIGTGGMNTEAFF. The whole variable domain, filled in from reference TRBV19 and TRBJ1-1, reads DGGITQSPKYLFRKEGQNVTLSCEQNLNHDAMYWYRQDPGQGLRLIYYSQIVNDFQKGDIAEGYSVSREKKESFPLTVTSAQKNPTAFYLCASSIGTGGMNTEAFFGQGTRLTVV.